The present T cell receptor (beta chain) was sequenced within a study of cytomegalovirus exposure and HLA in healthy donors. The overall study: HLA-typed donors were the source of some 85 million unique TCRs, which an early data release held. Regarding the study as a whole: Later analysis revealed greater clonal expansion in HLA-associated TCR beta chains than in equally common others. In a later analysis, TCR beta V- and J-gene trimming was associated with a missense DCLRE1C variant.

13 Jbeta primers and 60 Vbeta primers were used for the PCR. The data were produced by immunoSEQ multiplex PCR, yet TCRdb's version contains in-frame clones alone and is incomplete. In the table there are some 200,000 clones, approximately 80% of which are singletons. For this clone: Its antigen is not identified.

The V gene lost 4 bases and the J gene lost 6 bases, with 16 bases spanning the gap. Germline V gene data show CDR1 as MGHRA and CDR2 as YSYEKL. The length of the CDR3 is 14 residues. V and J are TRBV4-1 and TRBJ2-7, with D maybe TRBD1 (6 bases). The clonotype comes from a man aged 35 to 55 in good health and CMV-seronegative. The sample comprised PBMCs. DNA of the CDR3: TGCGCCAGCAGCCCCCAGGGGATTGAGGGCGAGCAGTACTTC. Protein sequence: CASSPQGIEGEQYF.